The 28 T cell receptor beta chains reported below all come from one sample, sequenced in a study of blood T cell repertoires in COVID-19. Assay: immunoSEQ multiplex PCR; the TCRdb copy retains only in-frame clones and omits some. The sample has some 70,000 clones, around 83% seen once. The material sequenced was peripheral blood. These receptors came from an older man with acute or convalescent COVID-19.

CDR3 DNA: TGTGCCAGCAGCTTAGACGGTTCACCCCTCCACTTT. This translates into CASSLDGSPLHF. V is TRBV7-9 and J is TRBJ1-6; D gene ambiguous. CDR1 is SEHNR, CDR2 FQNEAQ, per germline (reference sequence). The CDR3 contains 12 residues. Trimming took 1 base from V and 9 from J, leaving 4 bases between them.

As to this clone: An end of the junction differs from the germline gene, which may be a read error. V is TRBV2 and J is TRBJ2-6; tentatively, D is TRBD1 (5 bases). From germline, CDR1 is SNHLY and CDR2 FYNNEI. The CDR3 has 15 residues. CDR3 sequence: CASNLQESVANVLTF. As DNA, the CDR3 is TGTGCCAGCAACCTACAGGAGTCTGTGGCCAACGTCCTGACTTTC.

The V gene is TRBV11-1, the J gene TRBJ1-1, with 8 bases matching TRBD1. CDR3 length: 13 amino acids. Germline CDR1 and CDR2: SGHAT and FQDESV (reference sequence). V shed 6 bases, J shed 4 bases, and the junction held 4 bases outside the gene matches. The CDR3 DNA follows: TGTGCCAGCAGTACCACAGGGGGCACTGAAGCTTTCTTT. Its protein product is CASSTTGGTEAFF.

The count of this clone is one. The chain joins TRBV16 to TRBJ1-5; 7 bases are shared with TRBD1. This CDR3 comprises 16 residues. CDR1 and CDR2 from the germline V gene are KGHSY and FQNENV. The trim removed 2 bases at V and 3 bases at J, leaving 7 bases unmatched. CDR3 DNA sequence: TGTGCCAGCAGCCAAGATGGACAGGTAAACAATCAGCCCCAGCATTTT. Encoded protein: CASSQDGQVNNQPQHF.

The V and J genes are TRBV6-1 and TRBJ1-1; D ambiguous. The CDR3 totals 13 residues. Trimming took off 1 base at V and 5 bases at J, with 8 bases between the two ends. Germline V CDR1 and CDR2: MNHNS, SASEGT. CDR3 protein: CASSEVGRTEAFF. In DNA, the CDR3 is TGTGCCAGCAGTGAAGTTGGCAGGACTGAAGCTTTCTTT.

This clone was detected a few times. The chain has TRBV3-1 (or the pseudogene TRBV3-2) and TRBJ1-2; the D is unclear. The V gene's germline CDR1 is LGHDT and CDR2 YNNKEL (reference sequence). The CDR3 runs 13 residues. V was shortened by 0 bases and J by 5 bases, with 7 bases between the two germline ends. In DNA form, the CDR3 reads TGTGCCAGCAGCCAAGAAGACTTTTATGGCTACACCTTC. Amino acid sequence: CASSQEDFYGYTF.

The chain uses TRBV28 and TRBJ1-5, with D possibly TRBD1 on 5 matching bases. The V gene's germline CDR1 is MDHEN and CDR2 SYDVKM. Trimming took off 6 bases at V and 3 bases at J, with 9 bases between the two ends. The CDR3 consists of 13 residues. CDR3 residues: CASRQDYNQPQHF. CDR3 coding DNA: TGTGCCAGCAGACAGGACTACAATCAGCCCCAGCATTTT.

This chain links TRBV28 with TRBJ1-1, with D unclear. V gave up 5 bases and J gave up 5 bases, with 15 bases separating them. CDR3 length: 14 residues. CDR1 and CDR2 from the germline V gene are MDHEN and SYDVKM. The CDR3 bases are TGTGCCAGCAGTATCTCGACCGGGAATACTGAAGCTTTCTTT. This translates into CASSISTGNTEAFF.

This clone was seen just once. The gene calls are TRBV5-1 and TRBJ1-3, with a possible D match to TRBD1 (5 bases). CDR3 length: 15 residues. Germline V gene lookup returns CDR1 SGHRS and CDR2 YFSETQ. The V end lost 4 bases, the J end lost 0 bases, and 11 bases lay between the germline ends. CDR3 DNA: TGCGCCAGCAGCCTGGACATTTTCTCTGGAAACACCATATATTTT. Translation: CASSLDIFSGNTIYF.

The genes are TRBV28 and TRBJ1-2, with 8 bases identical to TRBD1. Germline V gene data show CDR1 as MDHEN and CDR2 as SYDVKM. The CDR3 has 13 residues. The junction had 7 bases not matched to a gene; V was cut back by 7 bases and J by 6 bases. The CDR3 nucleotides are TGTGCCAGCATGCTAGGACAGGGCGATGGCTACACCTTC. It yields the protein CASMLGQGDGYTF.

This CDR3 reads CASRLEGLSNQPQHF. The CDR3 bases are TGTGCCAGCAGGCTGGAGGGGCTGAGCAATCAGCCCCAGCATTTT. J is TRBJ1-5 and V is TRBV2; D may be TRBD1 (5 bases). The CDR3 totals 15 residues. The germline V gene has CDR1 SNHLY and CDR2 FYNNEI. V lost 6 bases to trimming and J lost 1 base, with 13 bases between them.

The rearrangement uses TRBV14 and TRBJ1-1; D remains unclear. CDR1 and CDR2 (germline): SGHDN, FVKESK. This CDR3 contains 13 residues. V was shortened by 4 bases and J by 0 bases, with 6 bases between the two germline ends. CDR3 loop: CASSPTLNTEAFF. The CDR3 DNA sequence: TGTGCCAGCAGCCCGACACTGAACACTGAAGCTTTCTTT.

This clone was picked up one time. The CDR3 protein is CASSLLGGGEQYF. The CDR3 DNA is TGTGCCAGCAGCCTTCTTGGGGGGGGTGAGCAGTACTTC. The genes are TRBV11-2 and TRBJ2-7; TRBD2 agrees at 7 bases. V was pared by 5 bases and J by 7 bases, with 8 bases of the junction left unmatched. From germline, CDR1 is SGHAT and CDR2 FQNNGV. The CDR3 covers 13 residues.

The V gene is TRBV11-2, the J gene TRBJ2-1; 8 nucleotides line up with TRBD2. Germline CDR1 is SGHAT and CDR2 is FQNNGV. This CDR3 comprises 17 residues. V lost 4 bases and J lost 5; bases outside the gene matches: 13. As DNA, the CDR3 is TGTGCCAGCAGCTCTCCCCCCCGGGGGGGACAACACAATGAGCAGTTCTTC. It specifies CASSSPPRGGQHNEQFF. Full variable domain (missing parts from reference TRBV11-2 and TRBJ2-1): EAGVAQSPRYKIIEKRQSVAFWCNPISGHATLYWYQQILGQGPKLLIQFQNNGVVDDSQLPKDRFSAERLKGVDSTLKIQPAKLEDSAVYLCASSSPPRGGQHNEQFFGPGTRLTVL.

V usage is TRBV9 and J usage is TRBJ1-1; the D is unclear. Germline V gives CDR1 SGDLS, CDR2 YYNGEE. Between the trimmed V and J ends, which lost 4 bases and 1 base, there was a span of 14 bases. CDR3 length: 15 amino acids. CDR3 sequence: CASSLSTPGNTEAFF. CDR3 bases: TGTGCCAGCAGCCTCTCGACACCAGGGAACACTGAAGCTTTCTTT.

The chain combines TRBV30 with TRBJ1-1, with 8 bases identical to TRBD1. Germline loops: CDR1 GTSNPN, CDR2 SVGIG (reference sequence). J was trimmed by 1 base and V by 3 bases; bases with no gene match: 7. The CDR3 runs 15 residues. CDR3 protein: CAWRSRDRKNTEAFF. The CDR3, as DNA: TGTGCCTGGAGAAGCCGGGACAGGAAGAACACTGAAGCTTTCTTT.

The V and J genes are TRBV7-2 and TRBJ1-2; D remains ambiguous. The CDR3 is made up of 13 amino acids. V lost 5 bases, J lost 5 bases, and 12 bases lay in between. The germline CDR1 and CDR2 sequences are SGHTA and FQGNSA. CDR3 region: CASSPPRGYGYTF. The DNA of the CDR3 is TGTGCCAGCAGCCCGCCCAGAGGGTATGGCTACACCTTC.

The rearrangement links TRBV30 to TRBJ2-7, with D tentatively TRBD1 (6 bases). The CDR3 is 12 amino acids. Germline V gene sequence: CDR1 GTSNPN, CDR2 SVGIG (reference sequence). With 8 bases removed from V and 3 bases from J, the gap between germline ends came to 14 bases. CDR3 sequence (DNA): TGTGCCCATAGGGGGATGGGCTACGAGCAGTACTTC. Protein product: CAHRGMGYEQYF.

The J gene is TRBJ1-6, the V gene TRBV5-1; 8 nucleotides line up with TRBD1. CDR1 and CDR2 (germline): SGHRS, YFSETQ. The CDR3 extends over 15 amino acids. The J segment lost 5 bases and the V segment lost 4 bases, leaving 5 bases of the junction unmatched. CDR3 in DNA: TGCGCCAGCAGCGACCAGGGGGCGAATAATTCACCCCTCCACTTT. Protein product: CASSDQGANNSPLHF.

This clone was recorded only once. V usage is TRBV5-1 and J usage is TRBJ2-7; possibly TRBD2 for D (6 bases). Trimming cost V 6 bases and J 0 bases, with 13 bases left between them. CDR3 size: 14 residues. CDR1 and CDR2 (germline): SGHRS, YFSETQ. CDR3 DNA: TGCGCCAGCACCAGGGACTCTAGCTCCTACGAGCAGTACTTC. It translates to CASTRDSSSYEQYF.

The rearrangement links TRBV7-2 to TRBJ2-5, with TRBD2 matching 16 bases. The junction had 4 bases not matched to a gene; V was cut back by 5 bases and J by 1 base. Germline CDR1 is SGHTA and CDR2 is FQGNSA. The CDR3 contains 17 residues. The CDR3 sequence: CASSPGTSGRAQETQYF. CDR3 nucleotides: TGTGCCAGCAGCCCTGGGACTAGCGGGAGGGCCCAAGAGACCCAGTACTTC. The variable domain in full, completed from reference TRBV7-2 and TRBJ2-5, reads GAGVSQSPSNKVTEKGKDVELRCDPISGHTALYWYRQSLGQGLEFLIYFQGNSAPDKSGLPSDRFSAERTGGSVSTLTIQRTQQEDSAVYLCASSPGTSGRAQETQYFGPGTRLLVL.

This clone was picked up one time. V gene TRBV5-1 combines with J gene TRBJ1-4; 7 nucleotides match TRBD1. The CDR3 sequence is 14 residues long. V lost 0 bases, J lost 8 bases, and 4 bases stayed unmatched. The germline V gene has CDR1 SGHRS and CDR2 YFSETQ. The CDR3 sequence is CASSLAPGQEKLFF. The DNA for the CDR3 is TGCGCCAGCAGCTTGGCGCCGGGACAGGAAAAACTGTTTTTT.

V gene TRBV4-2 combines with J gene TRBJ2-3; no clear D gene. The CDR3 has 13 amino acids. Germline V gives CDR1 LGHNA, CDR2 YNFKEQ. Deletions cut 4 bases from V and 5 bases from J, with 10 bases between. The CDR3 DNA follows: TGTGCCAGCAGCCTCACAGATCAAGATACGCAGTATTTT. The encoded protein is CASSLTDQDTQYF.

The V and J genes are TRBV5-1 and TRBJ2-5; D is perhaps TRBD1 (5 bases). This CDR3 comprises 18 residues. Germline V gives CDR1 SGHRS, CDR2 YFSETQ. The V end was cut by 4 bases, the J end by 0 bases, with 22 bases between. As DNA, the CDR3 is TGCGCCAGCAGCACCCTTTACCTTAGACAGACCGACCAAGAGACCCAGTACTTC. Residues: CASSTLYLRQTDQETQYF.

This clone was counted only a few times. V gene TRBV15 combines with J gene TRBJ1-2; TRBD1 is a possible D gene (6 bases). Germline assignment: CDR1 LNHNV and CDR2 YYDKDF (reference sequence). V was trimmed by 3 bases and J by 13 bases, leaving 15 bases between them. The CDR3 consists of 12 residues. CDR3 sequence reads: CATSSHTGLGTF. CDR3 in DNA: TGTGCCACCAGCAGCCATACAGGGCTCGGCACCTTC.

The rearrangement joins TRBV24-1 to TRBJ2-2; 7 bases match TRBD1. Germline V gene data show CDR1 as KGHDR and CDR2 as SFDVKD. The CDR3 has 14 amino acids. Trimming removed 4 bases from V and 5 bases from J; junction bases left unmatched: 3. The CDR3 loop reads CATSDNRGTGELFF. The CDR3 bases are TGTGCCACCAGTGACAACAGGGGAACCGGGGAGCTGTTTTTT.

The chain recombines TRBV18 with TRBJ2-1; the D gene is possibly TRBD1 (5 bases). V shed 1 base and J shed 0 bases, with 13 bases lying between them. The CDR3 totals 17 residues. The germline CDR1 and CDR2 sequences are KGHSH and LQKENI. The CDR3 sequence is CASSPLGATNSYNEQFF. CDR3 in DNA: TGTGCCAGCTCACCACTTGGGGCCACCAACTCCTACAATGAGCAGTTCTTC.

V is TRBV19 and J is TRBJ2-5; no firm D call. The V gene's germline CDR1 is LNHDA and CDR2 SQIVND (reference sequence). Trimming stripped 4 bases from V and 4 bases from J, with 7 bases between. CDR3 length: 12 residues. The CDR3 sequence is CASSTAGETQYF. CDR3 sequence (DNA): TGTGCCAGTAGTACCGCCGGAGAGACCCAGTACTTC.